This T cell receptor (beta chain) was identified in a study of spatial heterogeneity in lung cancer. TCRdb reprocessed the 5' RACE reads with MiXCR, giving one entry per CDR3 protein. The sample carries 40,000 or so distinct CDR3 sequences, roughly 3% recorded once. The germline V gene has CDR1 KGHDR and CDR2 SFDVKD. Trimming pared 4 bases from V and 2 bases from J, leaving 10 bases between. The CDR3 consists of 15 residues. The sample's time point: sample taken at primary tumor resection. Sequencing was performed on normal lung tissue next to the tumor, taken at surgery. J is TRBJ2-2 and V is TRBV24-1; a possible D gene is TRBD2 (6 bases). This receptor was identified in a male donor with early-stage non-small cell lung cancer. DNA of the CDR3: TGTGCCACCAGTGAAGCCGGGAGAAACACCGGGGAGCTGTTTTTT. It is translated as CATSEAGRNTGELFF.